This T cell receptor beta chain was sequenced in a study of cytomegalovirus exposure and HLA in healthy donors. This CDR3 has 16 residues. The germline V gene encodes CDR1 MDHEN and CDR2 SYDVKM. V was clipped by 10 bases and J by 1 base; unmatched bases: 15. It was with 60 Vbeta and 13 Jbeta primers that the PCR ran. Data came from immunoSEQ multiplex PCR; TCRdb stores just in-frame clones and leaves some out. The repertoire holds about 140,000 clones, with approximately 67% as singletons. Sequenced sample: PBMCs. The chain has TRBV28 and TRBJ1-2, with 7 bases matching TRBD1. This receptor was taken from a woman in her fifties or sixties in good health and CMV-seronegative. The CDR3 bases are TGTGCCACCAAACAGCCGACAGGGTGGGGTAACTATGGCTACACCTTC. This gives the protein CATKQPTGWGNYGYTF.